This TCR beta chain was sequenced in a study of T cells in Graves' hyperthyroidism and ophthalmopathy. The CDR3 consists of 14 residues. Trimming left V 6 bases short and J 5 bases short, with 11 bases between. The authors deemed Graves' hyperthyroidism stable absent ophthalmopathy progression within 18 months. PBMCs were derived from about 10 ml fresh peripheral blood. The investigators amplified TCR beta CDR3 regions from RNA transcripts. When the TCR CDR3 underwent first-round RT-PCR, the HTBI primer set was used. Each CDR3 protein is one row after TCRdb ran MiXCR on the multiplex PCR reads. The sample holds hundreds of thousands of distinct CDR3 sequences, around 16% seen once.

The V and J genes are TRBV12-3 or TRBV12-4 and TRBJ1-6; D is possibly TRBD1 (5 bases). The sample taken for sequencing was blood. This clonotype originated in a woman between 25 and 40 years old with Graves' hyperthyroidism. CDR3 loop: CASSKGWNNSPLHF. CDR3 bases: TGTGCCAGCAGCAAGGGGTGGAATAATTCACCCCTCCACTTT.